This T cell receptor beta chain was retrieved from a study of PD-L1 blockade in urothelial cancer (dated by TCRdb to 2016 to 2017). The study in broad terms: All patients started therapy in about 2014 and received atezolizumab 1,200 mg intravenously every 3 weeks. About nine tenths of the roughly 30 patients were males with bladder-origin urothelial cancer, and about 60% of the 29 reported a prior smoking history. An ECOG performance status of 0 or 1 was recorded for the patients, and 0 to 3 prior chemotherapy regimens had been received by the patients. Blood samples were analyzed at two time points: 3 weeks after treatment start (second dose) and 6 weeks after treatment start. Blood samples gave a median of about 150,000 T cells and 80,000 to 95,000 unique TCRs, with a median clonality of 0.080. An exploratory multi-omic analysis was conducted of the somatic, immune and clinical correlates of response to PD-L1 blockade with atezolizumab in urothelial cancer. Pretreatment tumor samples, along with matched peripheral blood serially collected before and after atezolizumab treatment, were subjected to TCR sequencing. Durable clinical benefit was defined as a progression-free survival longer than 6 months, and TCR features were additionally tested against progression-free survival and overall survival. In the same patients, whole exome sequencing and RNA sequencing of pretreatment tumors were performed in addition to TCR sequencing. Durable clinical benefit was achieved by nine patients but not by the remaining 20. Pretreatment blood TCR-seq was available for twenty-nine patients, at least one posttreatment blood collection was obtained for approximately 25 patients, and tumor TCR-seq was available for approximately 25 patients.

A total of approximately 27 patients with locally advanced or metastatic urothelial carcinoma, treated at Memorial Sloan Kettering on a trial protocol, made up the cohort. Peripheral blood mononuclear cells were collected from each patient pretreatment and during treatment, giving between 1 and 8 total time points per patient. The Qiagen DNeasy Blood extraction kit was used to purify genomic DNA from total PBMCs and tumor samples. Collected pretreatment and during treatment, PBMCs were isolated and stored as previously described. Findings and caveats that apply to the study as a whole: Improved progression-free and overall survival was found to be associated with pretreatment peripheral blood TCR clonality below the median. Among patients with durable benefit, tumor-associated TCR clones showed greater expansion in peripheral blood 3 weeks after treatment started (n = 22, p = 0.022). Because of the small sample size (n ≈ 29) and the many exploratory analyses performed, the results are intended to be regarded as hypothesis-generating.

Each PCR received spiked-in synthetic TCR analog templates so that absolute template abundance could be estimated from read counts. The immunoSEQ assay used bias-controlled V and J gene primers to amplify TCRbeta CDR3 regions from genomic DNA. Sequencing of rearranged TCRbeta segments was performed at approximately 20X coverage. Processing in the source paper ran as follows. Clustering was used to correct sequencing errors, and CDR3s were annotated against IMGT so that V, D and J genes could be assigned. Downstream analyses used only productive TCRbeta rearrangements, leaving out any out-of-frame or stop-codon sequences. Clonality was computed as one minus Shannon entropy normalized by the log of the number of unique productive sequences. Clones differing between time points or between blood and tumor were identified by Fisher's exact test with Benjamini-Hochberg correction at adjusted p below 0.01. TCRdb mirrors the immuneACCESS table, restricted to in-frame sequences. Some clones are absent from its copies; in checked studies, under half trace to an unresolved V gene, and the reason for the others is unknown. D and trimming were read from the DNA, whereas the V and J calls and clone size are those reported in that table. This sample is represented by around 33,000 clones; around 80% of them were singletons. Together, the top ten hold around 3.8% of the sample.

A note on this clone: It has no known antigen specificity. Qualities for individual bases were not recorded, and no much larger clone is one base off.

Sequences GTSNPN (CDR1) and SVGIG (CDR2) are obtained from the germline V gene (reference sequence). V trim: 0 bases; J trim: 4 bases; unmatched bases: 5. The CDR3 spans 15 residues, from the cysteine through the phenylalanine. The sequence is cut down to CDR3 DNA, 45 bases in frame from base 1. The rearrangement joined TRBV30 to TRBJ1-1, with TRBD1 matching 10 junction bases. Sequencing was performed on PBMCs, taken around atezolizumab (anti-PD-L1) treatment. The sequence came from a man aged 70 or older with urothelial cancer. The DNA is as follows: TGTGCCTGGAGTGTATTGACAGGGGGCCGCACTGAAGCTTTCTTT. It translates as CAWSVLTGGRTEAFF.